The sequence of this T cell receptor beta chain was determined in a study of post-analysis software for immune sequencing data. General study points: Relative to controls, patients had several TRBV segments at higher frequency, with TRBV5-6, TRBV5-1 and TRBV20-1 among these.

Unique molecular identifiers were carried by the TCR beta cDNA libraries. TCRdb re-derived calls from the PCR reads in MiXCR, one entry per CDR3 protein. Of about 540,000 distinct CDR3 sequences in the sample, approximately 34% were seen once. V was pared by 5 bases and J by 2 bases, with 16 bases between. This CDR3 comprises 16 residues. Worth noting for this clonotype: Its antigen is unidentified.

Specimen: blood. The TCR sequence derives from a girl aged 2 to 17 with multiple sclerosis. The rearrangement joins TRBV12-3 or TRBV12-4 to TRBJ2-1, with D possibly matching TRBD2 (7 bases). The CDR3 nucleotides are TGTGCCAGCAGTGTTCGGGGCGGGGGCGCCTACAATGAGCAGTTCTTC. Translated: CASSVRGGGAYNEQFF.